This T cell receptor beta chain was captured by sequencing in a study of T cell repertoires in cytomegalovirus infection. Study at large: Selected CMV epitopes included recently identified HLA-C-restricted ones as well as well-studied HLA-B-restricted ones. Indicated by public TCR beta signatures were CMV infection and matching HLA type.

Overall study results and limits: Predominance within the ex vivo response was attributable to HLA-C-restricted CMV-specific TCR beta clonotypes. Summed frequency of public TCR beta families distinguished CMV carriers with the relevant HLA.

In this sample, this clonotype turned up many times. The target antigen is unknown. TCRdb reanalysed the reads using MiXCR and keeps one entry per CDR3 protein. The data hold more than 95,000 distinct CDR3 sequences, with about 32% observed a single time. Germline loops: CDR1 SGHVS, CDR2 FQNEAQ. The germline V and J ends were trimmed by 1 base and 0 bases, with 10 bases remaining between them. The CDR3 sequence is 16 residues long. J is TRBJ1-5 and V is TRBV7-8; D not certain. This material consisted of CD8+ T cells from cultured PBMCs, taken from culture after CMV antigen stimulation. The sequence came from a human donor in good health (CMV status not recorded). Some clones in this sample may be carry-over from other donors' samples. CDR3 region: CASSLGAGDSNQPQHF. DNA of the CDR3: TGTGCCAGCAGCTTAGGGGCCGGGGATAGCAATCAGCCCCAGCATTTT. Variable domain in full (rest from reference TRBV7-8 and TRBJ1-5): GAGVSQSPRYKVAKRGQDVALRCDPISGHVSLFWYQQALGQGPEFLTYFQNEAQLDKSGLPSDRFFAERPEGSVSTLKIQRTQQEDSAVYLCASSLGAGDSNQPQHFGDGTRLSIL.